The sequence of this TCR beta chain was determined in a study of early T cells in non-severe SARS-CoV-2 infection. Each CDR3 protein is one row after TCRdb ran MiXCR on the 5' RACE reads. In the table there are 45,000 to 75,000 distinct CDR3 sequences, 5.6% of which are singletons. This clonotype was detected ten times or more. Deletions cut 7 bases from V and 7 bases from J, with 20 bases between. The CDR3 is made up of 15 amino acids. This clonotype originated in an adult who was a healthcare worker with PCR-confirmed SARS-CoV-2 infection or an uninfected control (not recorded which). The chain combines TRBV12-3 or TRBV12-4 with TRBJ1-5, with D hard to call. The sample consisted of whole blood. The CDR3 spells CASIPSWGSQQPQHF. CDR3 coding DNA: TGTGCCAGCATCCCGAGTTGGGGATCGCAGCAGCCCCAGCATTTT.